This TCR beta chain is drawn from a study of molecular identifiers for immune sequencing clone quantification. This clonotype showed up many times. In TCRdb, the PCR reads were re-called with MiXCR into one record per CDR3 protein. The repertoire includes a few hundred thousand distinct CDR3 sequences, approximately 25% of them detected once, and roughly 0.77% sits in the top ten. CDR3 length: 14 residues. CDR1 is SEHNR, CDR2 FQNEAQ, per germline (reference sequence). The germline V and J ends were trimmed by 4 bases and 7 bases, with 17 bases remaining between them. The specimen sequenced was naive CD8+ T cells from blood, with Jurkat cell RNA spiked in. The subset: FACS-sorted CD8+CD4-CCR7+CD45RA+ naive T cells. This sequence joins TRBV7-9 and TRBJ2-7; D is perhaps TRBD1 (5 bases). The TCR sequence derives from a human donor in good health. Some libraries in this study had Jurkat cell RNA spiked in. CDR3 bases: TGTGCCAGCAGCTCGCCCCTAGGGGTAGGAGAGCAGTACTTC. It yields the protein CASSSPLGVGEQYF.